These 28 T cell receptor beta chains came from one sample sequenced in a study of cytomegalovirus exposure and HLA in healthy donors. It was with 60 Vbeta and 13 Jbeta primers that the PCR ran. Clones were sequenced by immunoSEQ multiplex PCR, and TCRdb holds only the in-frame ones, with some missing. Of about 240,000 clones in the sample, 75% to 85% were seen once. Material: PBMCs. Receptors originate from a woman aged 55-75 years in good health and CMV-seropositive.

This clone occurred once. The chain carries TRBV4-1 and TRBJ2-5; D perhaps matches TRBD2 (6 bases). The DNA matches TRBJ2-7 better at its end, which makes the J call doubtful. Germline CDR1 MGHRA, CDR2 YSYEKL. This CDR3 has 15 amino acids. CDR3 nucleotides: TGCGCCAGCAGCCAATCCCAGACTAGAACGGGCGAGCAGTACTTC. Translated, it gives CASSQSQTRTGEQYF.

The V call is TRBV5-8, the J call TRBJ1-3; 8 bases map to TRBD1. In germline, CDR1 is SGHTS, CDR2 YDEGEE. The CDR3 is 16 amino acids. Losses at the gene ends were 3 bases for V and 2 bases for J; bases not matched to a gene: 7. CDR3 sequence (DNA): TGTGCCAGCAGCTGGGGAACAGGGGGACCTGGAAACACCATATATTTT. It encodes CASSWGTGGPGNTIYF.

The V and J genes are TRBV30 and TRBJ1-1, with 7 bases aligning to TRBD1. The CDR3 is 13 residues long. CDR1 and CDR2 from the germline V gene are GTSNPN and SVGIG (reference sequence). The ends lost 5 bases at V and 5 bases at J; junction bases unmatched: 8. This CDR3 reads CAWGGQPVTEAFF. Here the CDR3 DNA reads TGTGCCTGGGGGGGACAGCCGGTGACTGAAGCTTTCTTT.

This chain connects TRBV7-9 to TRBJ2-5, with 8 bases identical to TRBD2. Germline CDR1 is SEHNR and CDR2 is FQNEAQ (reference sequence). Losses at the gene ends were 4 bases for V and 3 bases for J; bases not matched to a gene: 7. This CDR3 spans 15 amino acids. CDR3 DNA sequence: TGTGCCAGCAGCTCCAGAAGCGGGAGCGAAGAGACCCAGTACTTC. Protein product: CASSSRSGSEETQYF.

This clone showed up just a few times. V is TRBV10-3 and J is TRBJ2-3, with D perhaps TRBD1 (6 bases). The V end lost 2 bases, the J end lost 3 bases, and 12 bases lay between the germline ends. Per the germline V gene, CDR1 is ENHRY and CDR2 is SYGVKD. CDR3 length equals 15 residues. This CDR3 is CAISEPETGTDTQYF. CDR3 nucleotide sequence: TGTGCCATCAGTGAGCCTGAAACAGGGACAGATACGCAGTATTTT.

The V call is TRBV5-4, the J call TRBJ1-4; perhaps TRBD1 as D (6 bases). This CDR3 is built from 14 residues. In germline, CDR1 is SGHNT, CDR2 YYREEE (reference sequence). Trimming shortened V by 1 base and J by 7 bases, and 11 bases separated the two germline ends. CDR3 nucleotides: TGTGCCAGCAGCTTGAGGACAGATGCTGAAAAACTGTTTTTT. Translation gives CASSLRTDAEKLFF.

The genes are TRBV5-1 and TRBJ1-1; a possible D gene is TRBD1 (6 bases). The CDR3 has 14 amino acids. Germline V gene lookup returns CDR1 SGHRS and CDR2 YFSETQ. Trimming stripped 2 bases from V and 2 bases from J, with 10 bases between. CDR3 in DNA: TGCGCCAGCAGCTTTGCGGACAGAAACACTGAAGCTTTCTTT. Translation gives CASSFADRNTEAFF.

The CDR3: CASGDRGQYSNQPQHF. Written as DNA, the CDR3 is TGTGCCAGCGGGGACAGGGGGCAGTATAGCAATCAGCCCCAGCATTTT. The chain couples TRBV2 to TRBJ1-5; TRBD1 matches at 12 bases. V was clipped by 8 bases and J by 0 bases; unmatched bases: 5. In germline, CDR1 is SNHLY, CDR2 FYNNEI. The length of the CDR3 is 16 residues.

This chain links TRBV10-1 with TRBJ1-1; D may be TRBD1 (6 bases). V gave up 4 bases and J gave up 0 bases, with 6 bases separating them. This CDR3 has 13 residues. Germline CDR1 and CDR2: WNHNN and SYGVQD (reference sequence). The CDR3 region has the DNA TGCGCCAGCAGTGGACAGGTGAACACTGAAGCTTTCTTT. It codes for CASSGQVNTEAFF.

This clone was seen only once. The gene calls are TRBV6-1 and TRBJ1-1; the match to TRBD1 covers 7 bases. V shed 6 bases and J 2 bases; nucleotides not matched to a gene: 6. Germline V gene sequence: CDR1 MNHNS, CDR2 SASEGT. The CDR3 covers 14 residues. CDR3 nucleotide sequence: TGTGCCAGCAGGGACCACAGGGGAAACACTGAAGCTTTCTTT. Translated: CASRDHRGNTEAFF.

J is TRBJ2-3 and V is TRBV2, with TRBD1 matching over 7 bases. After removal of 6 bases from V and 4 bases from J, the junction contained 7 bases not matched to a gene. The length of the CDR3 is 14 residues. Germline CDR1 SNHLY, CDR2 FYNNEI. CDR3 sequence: CASSDRVKADTQYF. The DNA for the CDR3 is TGTGCCAGCAGCGACAGGGTGAAGGCAGATACGCAGTATTTT.

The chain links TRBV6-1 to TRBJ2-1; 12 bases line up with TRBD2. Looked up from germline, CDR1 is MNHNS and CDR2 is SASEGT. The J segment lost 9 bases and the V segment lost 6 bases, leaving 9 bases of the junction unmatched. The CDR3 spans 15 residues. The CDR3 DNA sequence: TGTGCCAGCAGGACCCTAGCGGGAGGGCCCAGTGAGCAGTTCTTC. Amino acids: CASRTLAGGPSEQFF.

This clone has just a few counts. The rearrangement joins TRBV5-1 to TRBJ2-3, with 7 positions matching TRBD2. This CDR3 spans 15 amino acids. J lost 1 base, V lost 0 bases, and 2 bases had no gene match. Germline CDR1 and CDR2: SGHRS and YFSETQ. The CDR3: CASSLATSGTDTQYF. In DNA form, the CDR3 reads TGCGCCAGCAGCTTGGCCACTAGCGGCACAGATACGCAGTATTTT.

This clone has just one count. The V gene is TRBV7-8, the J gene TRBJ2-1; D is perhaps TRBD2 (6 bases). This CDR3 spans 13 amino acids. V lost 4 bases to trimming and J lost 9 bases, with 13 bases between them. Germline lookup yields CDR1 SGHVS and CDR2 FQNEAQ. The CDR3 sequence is CASSSSGRGEQFF. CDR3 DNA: TGTGCCAGCAGCTCGTCGGGGCGGGGTGAGCAGTTCTTC.

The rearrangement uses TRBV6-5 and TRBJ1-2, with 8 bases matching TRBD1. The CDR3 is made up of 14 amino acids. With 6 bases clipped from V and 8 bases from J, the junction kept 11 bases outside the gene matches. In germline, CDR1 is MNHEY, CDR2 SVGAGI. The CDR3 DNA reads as TGTGCCAGCAGCCTCGCGGACAGGGTAGGGGGCTACACCTTC. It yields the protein CASSLADRVGGYTF.

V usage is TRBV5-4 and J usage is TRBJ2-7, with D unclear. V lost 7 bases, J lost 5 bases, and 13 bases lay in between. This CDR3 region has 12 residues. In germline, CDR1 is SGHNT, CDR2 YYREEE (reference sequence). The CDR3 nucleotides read TGTGCCAGCGGCACTAACTTAAACGAGCAGTACTTC. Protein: CASGTNLNEQYF.

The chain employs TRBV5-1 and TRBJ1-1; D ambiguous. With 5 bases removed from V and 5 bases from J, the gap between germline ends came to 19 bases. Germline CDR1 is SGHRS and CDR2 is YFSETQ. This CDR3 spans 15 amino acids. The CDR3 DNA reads TGCGCCAGCAGGGCTGACCCGGGGTCAAGGACTGAAGCTTTCTTT. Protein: CASRADPGSRTEAFF.

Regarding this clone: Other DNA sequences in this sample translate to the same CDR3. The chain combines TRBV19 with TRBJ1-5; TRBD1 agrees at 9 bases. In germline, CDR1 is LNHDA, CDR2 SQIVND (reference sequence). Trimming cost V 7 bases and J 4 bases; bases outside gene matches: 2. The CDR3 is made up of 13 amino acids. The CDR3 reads CASKGQGNQPQHF. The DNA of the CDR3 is TGTGCCAGTAAGGGACAGGGAAATCAGCCCCAGCATTTT.

This chain's CDR3 is CASSQDFRTSGVNEQFF. The CDR3 DNA reads TGCGCCAGCAGCCAAGACTTCCGGACTAGCGGGGTCAATGAGCAGTTCTTC. The chain links TRBV4-1 to TRBJ2-1, with 12 positions matching TRBD2. Germline-derived CDR1 and CDR2 are MGHRA and YSYEKL. This CDR3 is built from 17 residues. V lost 0 bases to trimming and J lost 6 bases; unmatched junction nucleotides: 6.

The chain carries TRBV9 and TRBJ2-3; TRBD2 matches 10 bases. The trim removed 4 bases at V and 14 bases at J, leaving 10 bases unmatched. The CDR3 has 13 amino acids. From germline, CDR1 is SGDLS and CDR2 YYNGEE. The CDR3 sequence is CASSPATSGFSYF. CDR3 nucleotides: TGTGCCAGCAGCCCTGCGACTAGCGGGTTTTCGTATTTT.

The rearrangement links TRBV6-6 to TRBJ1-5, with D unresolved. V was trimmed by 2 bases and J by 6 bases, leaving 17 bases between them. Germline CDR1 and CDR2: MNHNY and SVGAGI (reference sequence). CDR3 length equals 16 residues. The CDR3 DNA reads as TGTGCCAGCAGTTACGCCGAAAGAGGGCTAAGTCAGCCCCAGCATTTT. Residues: CASSYAERGLSQPQHF.

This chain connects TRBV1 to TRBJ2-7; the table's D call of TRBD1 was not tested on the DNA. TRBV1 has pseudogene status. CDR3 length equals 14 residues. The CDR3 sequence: CTSSQERRVYEQYF. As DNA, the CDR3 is TGCACCAGCAGCCAGGAGCGCAGGGTGTACGAGCAGTACTTC.

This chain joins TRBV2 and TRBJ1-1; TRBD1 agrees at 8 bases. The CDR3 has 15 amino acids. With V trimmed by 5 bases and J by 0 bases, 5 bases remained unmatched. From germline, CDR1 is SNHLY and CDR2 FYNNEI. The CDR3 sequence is CASSSGGHMNTEAFF. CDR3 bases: TGTGCCAGCAGTTCAGGGGGCCATATGAACACTGAAGCTTTCTTT.

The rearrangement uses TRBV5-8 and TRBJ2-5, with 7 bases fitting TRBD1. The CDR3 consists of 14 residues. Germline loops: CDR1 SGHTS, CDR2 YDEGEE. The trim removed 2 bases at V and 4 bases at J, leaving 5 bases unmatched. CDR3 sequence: CASSFPGQRETQYF. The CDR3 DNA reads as TGTGCCAGCAGCTTTCCGGGACAGCGAGAGACCCAGTACTTC. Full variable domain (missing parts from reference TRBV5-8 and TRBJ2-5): EAGVTQSPTHLIKTRGQQATLRCSPISGHTSVYWYQQALGLGLQFLLWYDEGEERNRGNFPPRFSGRQFPNYSSELNVNALELEDSALYLCASSFPGQRETQYFGPGTRLLVL.

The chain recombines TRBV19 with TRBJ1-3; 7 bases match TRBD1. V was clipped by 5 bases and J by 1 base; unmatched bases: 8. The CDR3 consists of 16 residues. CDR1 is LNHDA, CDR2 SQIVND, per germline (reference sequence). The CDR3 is CASSVQGSGSGNTIYF. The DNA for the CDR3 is TGTGCCAGTAGTGTACAGGGGTCAGGATCTGGAAACACCATATATTTT.

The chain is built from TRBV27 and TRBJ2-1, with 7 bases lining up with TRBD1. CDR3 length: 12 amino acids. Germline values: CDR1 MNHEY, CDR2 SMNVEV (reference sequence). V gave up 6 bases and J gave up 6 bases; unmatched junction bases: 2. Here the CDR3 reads CASRQGFNEQFF. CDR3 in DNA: TGTGCCAGCAGACAGGGGTTCAATGAGCAGTTCTTC.

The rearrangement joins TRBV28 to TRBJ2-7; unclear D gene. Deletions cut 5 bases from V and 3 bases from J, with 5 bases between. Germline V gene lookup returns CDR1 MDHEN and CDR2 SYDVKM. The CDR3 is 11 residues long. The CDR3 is CASSMSYEQYF. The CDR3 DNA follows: TGTGCCAGCAGTATGAGCTACGAGCAGTACTTC. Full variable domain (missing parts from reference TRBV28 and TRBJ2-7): DVKVTQSSRYLVKRTGEKVFLECVQDMDHENMFWYRQDPGLGLRLIYFSYDVKMKEKGDIPEGYSVSREKKERFSLILESASTNQTSMYLCASSMSYEQYFGPGTRLTVT.

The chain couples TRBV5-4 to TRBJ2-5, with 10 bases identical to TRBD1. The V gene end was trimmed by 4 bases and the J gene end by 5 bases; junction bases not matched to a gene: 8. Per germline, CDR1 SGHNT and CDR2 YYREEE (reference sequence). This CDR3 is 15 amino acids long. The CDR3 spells CASSGPGQGRETQYF. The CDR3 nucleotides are TGTGCCAGCAGCGGACCGGGACAGGGGCGGGAGACCCAGTACTTC.